This TCR beta chain comes out of a study of T cells in Graves' hyperthyroidism and ophthalmopathy. The germline V gene encodes CDR1 SGDLS and CDR2 YYNGEE. The CDR3 consists of 12 residues. Trimming stripped 0 bases from V and 2 bases from J, with 2 bases between. Amplification of TCR beta CDR3 regions used RNA as the template. The primer set for the first-round RT-PCR of the TCR CDR3 was HTBI. TCRdb redid the calling of the multiplex PCR reads with MiXCR, one entry per CDR3 protein. This table has about 720,000 distinct CDR3 sequences, 18% appearing once. A remark on this clonotype: A single base separates this from a much larger clone, so it may be a read error.

Diagnosing involved the use of clinical symptoms, serum thyroxine and TRAb, thyroid ultrasound and orbital computed tomography. The source of the PBMCs was approximately 10 ml of fresh peripheral blood. This receptor was identified in a woman between 45 and 60 years old with Graves' hyperthyroidism that later progressed to Graves' ophthalmopathy. The chain uses TRBV9 and TRBJ1-2; no definite D call. Material: blood. The chain's CDR3 is CASSVENYGYTF. Here the CDR3 DNA reads TGTGCCAGCAGCGTAGAAAACTATGGCTACACCTTC.